These 27 T cell receptor beta chains were all obtained from the same sample, sequenced in a study of cytomegalovirus exposure and HLA in healthy donors. TCRdb's table, derived via immunoSEQ multiplex PCR, lists solely in-frame clones and lacks some. The sample holds under 250,000 clones, roughly 91% seen once. Input material: PBMCs. Receptor source: a woman under 30 in good health and CMV-seropositive.

The chain has TRBV19 and TRBJ2-1; 11 nucleotides align to TRBD2. J gave up 4 bases and V 10 bases, and 9 bases lay outside the gene matches. From germline, CDR1 is LNHDA and CDR2 SQIVND (reference sequence). The CDR3 is 15 residues long. The CDR3 spells CATRTSGWGYNEQFF. CDR3 sequence (DNA): TGTGCCACAAGGACTAGCGGGTGGGGATACAATGAGCAGTTCTTC.

V usage is TRBV2 and J usage is TRBJ1-5, with 8 positions matching TRBD1. Looked up from germline, CDR1 is SNHLY and CDR2 is FYNNEI. V shed 4 bases, J shed 4 bases, and the junction held 3 bases outside the gene matches. This CDR3 contains 14 residues. The CDR3 is CASSGQGRNQPQHF. CDR3 nucleotide sequence: TGTGCCAGCAGTGGACAGGGGCGGAATCAGCCCCAGCATTTT.

V gene TRBV2 combines with J gene TRBJ1-2; D gene uncertain. With 5 bases removed from V and 4 bases from J, the gap between germline ends came to 11 bases. CDR3 length: 13 residues. The V gene's germline CDR1 is SNHLY and CDR2 FYNNEI. The CDR3 DNA reads TGTGCCAGCAGTCAGGCTGAGGGCTATGGCTACACCTTC. Protein sequence: CASSQAEGYGYTF.

The rearrangement uses TRBV6-1 and TRBJ1-5; 9 bases are shared with TRBD1. The CDR3 is made up of 17 amino acids. The trim removed 4 bases at V and 0 bases at J, leaving 7 bases unmatched. CDR1 is MNHNS, CDR2 SASEGT, per germline. DNA for the CDR3: TGTGCCAGCAGTGCCGGACAGGGGTATTATAGCAATCAGCCCCAGCATTTT. As protein: CASSAGQGYYSNQPQHF.

The genes are TRBV20-1 and TRBJ2-7; a possible D gene is TRBD1 (6 bases). Germline V gene lookup returns CDR1 DFQATT and CDR2 SNEGSKA (reference sequence). V lost 6 bases, J lost 7 bases, and 13 bases lay in between. This CDR3 is built from 11 residues. Here the CDR3 reads CSALQGGEQYF. In DNA, the CDR3 is TGCAGTGCCCTACAGGGTGGGGAGCAGTACTTC.

The chain is built from TRBV5-8 and TRBJ2-7; 12 nucleotides match TRBD2. CDR1 is SGHTS, CDR2 YDEGEE, per germline. J gave up 5 bases and V 4 bases, and 4 bases lay outside the gene matches. This CDR3 spans 14 amino acids. This CDR3 is CASSVGLAGNEQYF. CDR3 DNA: TGTGCCAGCAGCGTCGGACTAGCGGGAAACGAGCAGTACTTC.

The J gene is TRBJ1-3, the V gene TRBV7-2, with D tentatively TRBD1 (5 bases). The CDR3 runs 16 residues. The ends were cut back, 5 bases at V and 0 bases at J, with 14 bases in the middle. Looked up from germline, CDR1 is SGHTA and CDR2 is FQGNSA. CDR3 DNA sequence: TGTGCCAGCAGCCCGTCCGGGCAGGGCTCTGGAAACACCATATATTTT. Translation gives CASSPSGQGSGNTIYF.

This chain connects TRBV29-1 to TRBJ1-1, with a possible D match to TRBD1 (5 bases). The V and J ends lost 8 bases and 3 bases respectively, with 10 bases between them. The CDR3 contains 11 residues. The germline V gene has CDR1 SQVTM and CDR2 ANQGSEA. Here the CDR3 DNA reads TGCAGCACCTGGGGGGACACTGAAGCTTTCTTT. This translates into CSTWGDTEAFF. Full variable domain (outside the CDR3, taken from reference TRBV29-1 and TRBJ1-1): SAVISQKPSRDICQRGTSLTIQCQVDSQVTMMFWYRQQPGQSLTLIATANQGSEATYESGFVIDKFPISRPNLTFSTLTVSNMSPEDSSIYLCSTWGDTEAFFGQGTRLTVV.

CDR3 in DNA: TGCGCCAGCAGCCCGGAAAGGAGGGGCTACGAGCAGTACTTC. Protein sequence: CASSPERRGYEQYF. J is TRBJ2-7 and V is TRBV5-1; the D gene is possibly TRBD2 (6 bases). Germline-derived CDR1 and CDR2 are SGHRS and YFSETQ. The CDR3 is 14 residues long. The V and J ends lost 4 bases and 3 bases respectively, with 14 bases between them.

The chain links TRBV9 to TRBJ1-3; TRBD1 aligns across 7 bases. CDR3 length: 12 amino acids. Germline loops: CDR1 SGDLS, CDR2 YYNGEE. The V segment lost 9 bases and the J segment 4 bases; nucleotides outside the gene matches: 4. This CDR3 is CATGTAGNTIYF. DNA for the CDR3: TGTGCCACAGGGACAGCGGGAAACACCATATATTTT. The full variable domain, in which reference TRBV9 and TRBJ1-3 provide the parts outside the CDR3, is DSGVTQTPKHLITATGQRVTLRCSPRSGDLSVYWYQQSLDQGLQFLIQYYNGEERAKGNILERFSAQQFPDLHSELNLSSLELGDSALYFCATGTAGNTIYFGEGSWLTVV.

J is TRBJ1-1 and V is TRBV11-2; 10 nucleotides line up with TRBD1. The CDR3 loop spans 14 amino acids. Trimming took 2 bases from V and 9 from J; bases not matched to a gene: 6. The germline V gene has CDR1 SGHAT and CDR2 FQNNGV. The CDR3: CASSLWDRGSKAFF. CDR3 nucleotide sequence: TGTGCCAGCAGCTTATGGGACAGGGGTTCAAAAGCTTTCTTT. Using reference TRBV11-2 and TRBJ1-1 for the parts outside the CDR3, the full variable domain is EAGVAQSPRYKIIEKRQSVAFWCNPISGHATLYWYQQILGQGPKLLIQFQNNGVVDDSQLPKDRFSAERLKGVDSTLKIQPAKLEDSAVYLCASSLWDRGSKAFFGQGTRLTVV.

The V gene is TRBV4-1, the J gene TRBJ2-7; 8 bases are a match to TRBD2. The CDR3 totals 16 residues. J gave up 0 bases and V 1 base, and 5 bases lay outside the gene matches. Germline-derived CDR1 and CDR2 are MGHRA and YSYEKL. The CDR3 bases are TGCGCCAGCAGCCAAGGGCTAGCGGGCCGCTCCTACGAGCAGTACTTC. Residues: CASSQGLAGRSYEQYF.

The chain carries TRBV5-1 and TRBJ2-7; TRBD1 matches at 9 bases. The V and J ends lost 7 bases and 4 bases, in that order; junction bases with no gene match: 6. Germline V lookup: CDR1 SGHRS, CDR2 YFSETQ. The length of the CDR3 is 13 residues. The CDR3 reads CASSSTGGYEQYF. CDR3 in DNA: TGCGCCAGCTCGTCGACAGGGGGATACGAGCAGTACTTC. The variable domain in full, with the rest retrieved from reference TRBV5-1 and TRBJ2-7, is KAGVTQTPRYLIKTRGQQVTLSCSPISGHRSVSWYQQTPGQGLQFLFEYFSETQRNKGNFPGRFSGRQFSNSRSEMNVSTLELGDSALYLCASSSTGGYEQYFGPGTRLTVT.

This clone was detected once. The rearrangement links TRBV27 to TRBJ2-1, with D uncertain. The CDR3 extends over 15 amino acids. The germline V and J ends were trimmed by 3 bases and 4 bases, with 13 bases remaining between them. Germline V lookup: CDR1 MNHEY, CDR2 SMNVEV (reference sequence). The CDR3 here is CASSLSLLAYNEQFF. The CDR3 bases are TGTGCCAGCAGTTTGTCCCTTTTAGCTTACAATGAGCAGTTCTTC.

The chain links TRBV7-7 to TRBJ2-1; a weak D match, TRBD2 (5 bases). The CDR3 is 13 residues long. V shed 5 bases and J shed 10 bases, with 15 bases lying between them. Germline loops: CDR1 SSHAT, CDR2 FNYEAQ (reference sequence). CDR3: CASSAEVGQEQFF. In DNA, the CDR3 is TGTGCCAGCAGCGCGGAGGTCGGGCAAGAGCAGTTCTTC.

This clone appeared once. The chain links TRBV19 to TRBJ1-3; D is unresolved. V was shortened by 7 bases and J by 0 bases, with 16 bases between the two germline ends. Germline V lookup: CDR1 LNHDA, CDR2 SQIVND (reference sequence). This CDR3 is built from 16 residues. The CDR3 nucleotides read TGTGCCAGTACCCCACGAACAATCTTCTCTGGAAACACCATATATTTT. Its protein product is CASTPRTIFSGNTIYF.

A word on this clone: This sample also contains other DNA sequences that code for the same CDR3. The chain links TRBV6-6 to TRBJ1-1; D unresolved. The CDR3 contains 13 residues. Between the trimmed V and J ends, which lost 3 bases and 1 base, there was a span of 6 bases. Germline-derived CDR1 and CDR2 are MNHNY and SVGAGI (reference sequence). CDR3 loop: CASSYAGNTEAFF. The CDR3 DNA reads TGTGCCAGCAGTTATGCAGGGAACACTGAAGCTTTCTTT.

The genes are TRBV10-3 and TRBJ1-2; D not certain. Germline lookup yields CDR1 ENHRY and CDR2 SYGVKD. Trimming left V 2 bases short and J 4 bases short, with 14 bases between. This CDR3 is 15 amino acids long. As DNA, the CDR3 is TGTGCCATCAGTGAGGTATATGAGGCACTCTATGGCTACACCTTC. This encodes CAISEVYEALYGYTF.

The CDR3 bases are TGTGCCAGCGAACACCCGGGACAGGGTCAGGGTGAGCAGTTCTTC. It translates to CASEHPGQGQGEQFF. The J gene is TRBJ2-1, the V gene TRBV28, with 9 nucleotides matching TRBD1. This CDR3 comprises 15 residues. Germline V gene lookup returns CDR1 MDHEN and CDR2 SYDVKM. V trimming: 8 bases; J trimming: 9 bases; junction bases outside the gene matches: 14. The whole variable domain, remainder taken from reference TRBV28 and TRBJ2-1, is DVKVTQSSRYLVKRTGEKVFLECVQDMDHENMFWYRQDPGLGLRLIYFSYDVKMKEKGDIPEGYSVSREKKERFSLILESASTNQTSMYLCASEHPGQGQGEQFFGPGTRLTVL.

V and J are TRBV5-1 and TRBJ2-3, with D possibly being TRBD2 (6 bases). The V gene lost 5 bases and the J gene lost 4 bases, with 8 bases spanning the gap. In germline, CDR1 is SGHRS, CDR2 YFSETQ. The CDR3 loop spans 12 amino acids. The CDR3 sequence is CASRREADTQYF. The DNA for the CDR3 is TGCGCCAGCAGGAGGGAGGCAGATACGCAGTATTTT.

The CDR3 loop reads CASSLIRRTEAFF. CDR3 DNA sequence: TGTGCCAGTAGTCTTATACGGAGGACTGAAGCTTTCTTT. V gene TRBV19 combines with J gene TRBJ1-1; no reliable D call. The CDR3 runs to 13 residues. Trimming pared 5 bases from V and 5 bases from J, leaving 12 bases between. The germline V gene encodes CDR1 LNHDA and CDR2 SQIVND (reference sequence). Looking up the rest from reference TRBV19 and TRBJ1-1 gives the full variable domain: DGGITQSPKYLFRKEGQNVTLSCEQNLNHDAMYWYRQDPGQGLRLIYYSQIVNDFQKGDIAEGYSVSREKKESFPLTVTSAQKNPTAFYLCASSLIRRTEAFFGQGTRLTVV.

The chain employs TRBV7-3 and TRBJ2-7; 8 positions agree with TRBD1. The CDR3 is 13 amino acids. Germline assignment: CDR1 SGHTA and CDR2 FQGTGA. The V and J ends lost 5 bases and 3 bases, in that order; junction bases with no gene match: 3. CDR3 in DNA: TGTGCCAGCAGCCAGGACAGGGACTACGAGCAGTACTTC. The encoded protein is CASSQDRDYEQYF.

The chain has TRBV27 and TRBJ1-5; D gene uncertain. Trimming took off 4 bases at V and 3 bases at J, with 7 bases between the two ends. CDR1 is MNHEY, CDR2 SMNVEV, per germline (reference sequence). CDR3 length equals 13 residues. Here the CDR3 reads CASSYGFNQPQHF. The CDR3 nucleotides read TGTGCCAGCAGTTATGGCTTCAATCAGCCCCAGCATTTT.

This clone has just one count. This sequence joins TRBV10-1 and TRBJ2-1, with TRBD2 identical over 7 bases. J lost 12 bases, V lost 1 base, and 6 bases had no gene match. This CDR3 contains 13 residues. Per germline, CDR1 WNHNN and CDR2 SYGVQD (reference sequence). Written as DNA, the CDR3 is TGCGCCAGCAGTGAGTGGGTAGCGGGCCCGCAGTTCTTC. Its protein is CASSEWVAGPQFF.

In nucleotides, the CDR3 is TGTGCCAGCAGCTCATGGACAGGGGCTATTGAAAAGGAGCAGTACTTC. Protein product: CASSSWTGAIEKEQYF. This chain links TRBV9 with TRBJ2-7, with 9 bases identical to TRBD1. The J segment lost 7 bases and the V segment lost 4 bases, leaving 15 bases of the junction unmatched. The CDR3 sequence is 16 residues long. The germline CDR1 and CDR2 sequences are SGDLS and YYNGEE.

This rearrangement joins TRBV6-1 to TRBJ2-7; 10 nucleotides align to TRBD1. V was clipped by 8 bases and J by 4 bases; unmatched bases: 11. This CDR3 has 15 amino acids. Germline V gene data show CDR1 as MNHNS and CDR2 as SASEGT. This CDR3 reads CASSKTGGGFYEQYF. The CDR3 region has the DNA TGTGCCAGCTCTAAGACAGGGGGCGGATTTTACGAGCAGTACTTC.

V usage is TRBV5-6 and J usage is TRBJ1-2; D unclear. CDR1 is SGHDT, CDR2 YYEEEE, per germline. The CDR3 length is 12 residues. V gave up 5 bases and J gave up 4 bases, with 9 bases separating them. CDR3 region: CASRSGSYGYTF. CDR3 nucleotides: TGTGCCAGCAGATCAGGAAGCTATGGCTACACCTTC.